This T cell receptor beta chain was recorded in a study of cytotoxic CD8 clonotypes in ibrutinib-treated CLL. Deep sequencing aimed at 1 in 200,000 to 1 in 1 million T cells' resolution. Only in-frame clones appear in the TCRdb table, and some are missing; sequencing was by immunoSEQ multiplex PCR. The profile shows approximately 67,000 clones, approximately 80% of them singletons. Deletions cut 2 bases from V and 6 bases from J, with 8 bases between. The germline V gene has CDR1 MNHEY and CDR2 SVGAGI. The CDR3 has 13 residues. The chain links TRBV6-5 to TRBJ2-1; the D is unclear. The sample here was PBMCs, taken at disease progression, from a patient treated with ibrutinib. The sequence came from a human donor with chronic lymphocytic leukemia. The CDR3 DNA sequence: TGTGCCAGCAGTTACCGCCGGTTCAATGAGCAGTTCTTC. This gives the protein CASSYRRFNEQFF.